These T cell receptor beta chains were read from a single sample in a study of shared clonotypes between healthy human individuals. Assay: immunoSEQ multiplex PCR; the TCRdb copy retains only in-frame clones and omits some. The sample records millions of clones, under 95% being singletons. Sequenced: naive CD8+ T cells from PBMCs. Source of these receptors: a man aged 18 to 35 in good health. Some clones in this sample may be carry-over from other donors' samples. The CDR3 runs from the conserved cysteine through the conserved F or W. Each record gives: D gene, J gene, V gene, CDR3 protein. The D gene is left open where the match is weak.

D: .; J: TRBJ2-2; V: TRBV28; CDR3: CASTRDREGTGELFF
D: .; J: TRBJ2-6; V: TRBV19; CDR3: CASTYSPANVLTF
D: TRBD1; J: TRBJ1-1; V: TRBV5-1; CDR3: CASSSLPGQGVNTEAFF
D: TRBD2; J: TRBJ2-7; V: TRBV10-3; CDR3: CAISGSGLAASYEQYF
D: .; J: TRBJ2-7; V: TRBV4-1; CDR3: CASSQGLTTGSYEQYF
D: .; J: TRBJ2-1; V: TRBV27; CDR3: CATAYREYLNNEQFF
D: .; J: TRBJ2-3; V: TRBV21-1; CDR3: CASSRGMGTDTQYF
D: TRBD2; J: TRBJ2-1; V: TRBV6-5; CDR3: CASSPSGRRDEQFF
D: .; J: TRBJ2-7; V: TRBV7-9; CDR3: CASSLEFLGASFRSYEQYF
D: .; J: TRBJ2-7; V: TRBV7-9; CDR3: CASSYTGVAYEQYF
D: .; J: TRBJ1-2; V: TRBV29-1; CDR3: CSVIPPGSLDGYTF
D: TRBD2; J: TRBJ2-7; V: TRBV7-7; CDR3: CASSPSGSQDEQYF
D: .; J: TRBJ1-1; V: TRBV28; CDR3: CASSPAEGRNTEAFF
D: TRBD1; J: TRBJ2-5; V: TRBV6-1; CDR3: CASSGQGGKGLETQYF
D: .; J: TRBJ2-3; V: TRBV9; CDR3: CASSGSGESTDTQYF
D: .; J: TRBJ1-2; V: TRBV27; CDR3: CASSQTRGYGYTF
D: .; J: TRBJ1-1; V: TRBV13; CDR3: CASKVQDFNTEAFF
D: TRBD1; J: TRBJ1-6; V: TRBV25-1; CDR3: CASTRWDRVRPLHF
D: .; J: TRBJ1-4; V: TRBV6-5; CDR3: CASSYSVGAPNEKLFF
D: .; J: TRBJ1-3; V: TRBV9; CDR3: CASSPRRMSGGNTIYF
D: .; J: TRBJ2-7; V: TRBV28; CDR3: CASSFGLIYGEQYF
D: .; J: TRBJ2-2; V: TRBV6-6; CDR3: CASSSGTTNTGELFF
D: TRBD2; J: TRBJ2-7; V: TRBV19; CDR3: CASSIGTSGGYEQYF
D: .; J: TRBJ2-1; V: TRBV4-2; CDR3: CASSQAREQFF
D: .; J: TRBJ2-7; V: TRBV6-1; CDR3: CASSEVGSEAYEQYF
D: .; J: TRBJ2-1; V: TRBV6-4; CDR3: CASSGGGEQFF
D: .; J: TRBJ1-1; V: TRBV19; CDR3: CASRGTEAFF
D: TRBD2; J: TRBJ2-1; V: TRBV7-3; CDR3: CASSLVGTSGTEQFF
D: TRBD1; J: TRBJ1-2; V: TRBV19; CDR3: CASRGGQPEEVARGYTF
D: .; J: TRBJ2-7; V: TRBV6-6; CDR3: CASSYGGRGYEQYF
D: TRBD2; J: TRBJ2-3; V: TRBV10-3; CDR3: CAIRGGDSGRAPDTQYF
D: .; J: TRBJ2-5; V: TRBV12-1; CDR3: CASSFAAGVNETQYF
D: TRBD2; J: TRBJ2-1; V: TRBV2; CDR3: CASSELATSGIREQFF
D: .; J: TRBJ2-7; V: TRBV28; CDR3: CASSFSGSGEQYF
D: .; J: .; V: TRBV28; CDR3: CASMEARDEQYF
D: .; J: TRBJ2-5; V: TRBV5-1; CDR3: CASSLEGRPQETQYF
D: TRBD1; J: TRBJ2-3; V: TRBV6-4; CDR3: CASSDGRQGARDTQYF
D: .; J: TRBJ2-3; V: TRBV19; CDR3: CASKSLTDTDTQYF
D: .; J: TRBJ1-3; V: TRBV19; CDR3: CASTPSTGNTIYF
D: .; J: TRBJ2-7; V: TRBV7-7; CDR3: CASSLSVGINYEQYF
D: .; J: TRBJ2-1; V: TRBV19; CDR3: CASSIGLNNEQFF
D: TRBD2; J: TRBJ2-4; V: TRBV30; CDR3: CAWSDSTSGSFAKNIQYF
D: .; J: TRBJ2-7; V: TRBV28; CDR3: CASSPFARGVDEQYF
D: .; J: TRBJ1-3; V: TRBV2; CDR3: CASRERGSSGNTIYF
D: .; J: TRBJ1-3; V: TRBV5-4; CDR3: CASSTRGAGNTIYF
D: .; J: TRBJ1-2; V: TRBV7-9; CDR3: CASSFPLGANYGYTF
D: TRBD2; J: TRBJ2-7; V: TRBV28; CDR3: CASSPPLAAYEQYF
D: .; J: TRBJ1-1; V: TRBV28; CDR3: CASSPRGAGTEAFF
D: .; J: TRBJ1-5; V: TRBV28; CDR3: CASRSPHSNQPQHF
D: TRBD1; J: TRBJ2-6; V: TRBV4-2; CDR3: CASSQDWDRVSGANVLTF
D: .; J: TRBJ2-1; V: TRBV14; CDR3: CASSQSWSYEQFF
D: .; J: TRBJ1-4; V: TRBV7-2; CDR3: CASSLKPQFNEKLFF
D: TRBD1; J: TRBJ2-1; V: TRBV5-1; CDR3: CASSSMTGGLSEQFF
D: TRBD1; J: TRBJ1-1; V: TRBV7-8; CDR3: CASSNAGTGNTEAFF
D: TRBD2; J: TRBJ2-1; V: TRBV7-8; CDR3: CASSQGLAGGEQFF